This T cell receptor beta chain originates from a study of T cells after posttransplantation cyclophosphamide. Sampled 1 year posttransplant, controls received myeloablative marrow transplants, methotrexate and a calcineurin inhibitor. The table came from immunoSEQ multiplex PCR; TCRdb's copy has only in-frame clones and leaves some out. The repertoire consists of roughly 21,000 clones, with around 87% occurring once and the leading ten covering roughly 2%. The sequence was obtained from a female patient under 45 who received an allogeneic stem cell transplant from an unrelated donor, was CMV-positive, and had acute and chronic GVHD. Some T cells may be graft donor cells. Sequenced material: PBMCs, taken approximately twelve months after allogeneic stem cell transplant with calcineurin inhibitor and methotrexate.

The CDR3 spells CATSRDKPYNQPQHF. The DNA for the CDR3 is TGTGCCACCAGCAGAGATAAGCCGTACAATCAGCCCCAGCATTTT. This rearrangement joins TRBV15 to TRBJ1-5; D unclear. CDR1 is LNHNV, CDR2 YYDKDF, per germline (reference sequence). CDR3 length: 15 residues. Trimming left V 0 bases short and J 3 bases short, with 9 bases between.